This T cell receptor beta chain was recovered during a study of cytomegalovirus exposure and HLA in healthy donors. Overall study findings and caveats: In a later analysis, DRB1 alleles had the most associated TCRs; HLA-C alleles the fewest. Cytomegalovirus association was assigned to approximately 160 TCR beta chains.

The CDR3 spans 16 residues. Trimming cost V 3 bases and J 0 bases; bases outside gene matches: 7. Germline loops: CDR1 LNHNV, CDR2 YYDKDF (reference sequence). The donors, nominally healthy at sampling, likely had unrecorded immune exposures. With respect to this clone: Antigen unknown.

This PCR relied on a set of 60 Vbeta primers and 13 Jbeta primers. The table came from immunoSEQ multiplex PCR; TCRdb's copy has only in-frame clones and leaves some out. This sample's table reports approximately 140,000 clones. The TCR originated in a woman aged 40 to 50 in good health and CMV-seronegative. The chain recombines TRBV15 with TRBJ2-7, with 8 nucleotides matching TRBD1. Material for sequencing was PBMCs. The CDR3 DNA reads as TGTGCCACCAGCAGTCCCGGACAGGGAAACTCCTACGAGCAGTACTTC. It codes for CATSSPGQGNSYEQYF.